The 30 T cell receptor beta chains listed next were all sequenced from one sample in a study of cytomegalovirus exposure and HLA in healthy donors. It was with 60 Vbeta and 13 Jbeta primers that the PCR ran. The protocol was immunoSEQ multiplex PCR, while the TCRdb copy is restricted to in-frame clones and leaves out a portion. The table shows more than 100,000 clones, with around three quarters occurring only once. Sequencing used PBMCs. These receptors all come from a woman aged 25 to 39 in good health and CMV-seropositive.

This clone has a single count. V and J are TRBV6-1 and TRBJ1-5; no clear D. CDR3 length: 12 residues. Trimming took 3 bases from V and 7 from J, leaving 7 bases between them. Looked up from germline, CDR1 is MNHNS and CDR2 is SASEGT. The CDR3 loop reads CASSESRQPQHF. The CDR3 DNA sequence: TGTGCCAGCAGTGAGTCGCGGCAGCCCCAGCATTTT.

J is TRBJ2-5 and V is TRBV4-2; 7 bases are a match to TRBD2. V lost 0 bases to trimming and J lost 4 bases; unmatched junction nucleotides: 5. Germline values: CDR1 LGHNA, CDR2 YNFKEQ. The length of the CDR3 is 15 residues. CDR3 bases: TGTGCCAGCAGCCAAGATCCACTAGCGCTAGAGACCCAGTACTTC. It translates to CASSQDPLALETQYF.

The chain joins TRBV9 to TRBJ1-1; D is possibly TRBD1 (6 bases). Trimming took 0 bases from V and 4 from J, leaving 16 bases between them. The V gene's germline CDR1 is SGDLS and CDR2 YYNGEE. CDR3 length: 16 residues. The DNA for the CDR3 is TGTGCCAGCAGCGTAGGACGGACAGTAGGGAGCACTGAAGCTTTCTTT. Translation gives CASSVGRTVGSTEAFF.

This sequence joins TRBV9 and TRBJ2-1, with 8 bases lining up with TRBD2. This CDR3 region has 15 residues. V trimming: 3 bases; J trimming: 8 bases; junction bases outside the gene matches: 10. Looked up from germline, CDR1 is SGDLS and CDR2 is YYNGEE. As DNA, the CDR3 is TGTGCCAGCAGCGGGCTAGCGGGTCCCTCCGATGAGCAGTTCTTC. Translated: CASSGLAGPSDEQFF.

The chain carries TRBV5-1 and TRBJ1-2; 8 nucleotides agree with TRBD1. Germline V gene lookup returns CDR1 SGHRS and CDR2 YFSETQ. Trimming removed 4 bases from V and 6 bases from J; junction bases left unmatched: 8. The CDR3 runs 14 residues. Here the CDR3 DNA reads TGCGCCAGCAGCCCAACGACAGGGGCCCATGGCTACACCTTC. Translation gives CASSPTTGAHGYTF.

The gene calls are TRBV5-4 and TRBJ2-5, with 7 bases matching TRBD2. Trimming took 0 bases from V and 0 from J; bases not matched to a gene: 2. This CDR3 has 15 residues. The germline V gene has CDR1 SGHNT and CDR2 YYREEE (reference sequence). CDR3 region: CASSLAGGNQETQYF. CDR3 sequence (DNA): TGTGCCAGCAGCTTGGCGGGGGGAAACCAAGAGACCCAGTACTTC. The full variable domain, its missing parts supplied by reference TRBV5-4 and TRBJ2-5, is ETGVTQSPTHLIKTRGQQVTLRCSSQSGHNTVSWYQQALGQGPQFIFQYYREEENGRGNFPPRFSGLQFPNYSSELNVNALELDDSALYLCASSLAGGNQETQYFGPGTRLLVL.

The chain joins TRBV7-9 to TRBJ2-4; D gene ambiguous. This CDR3 comprises 12 residues. Per the germline V gene, CDR1 is SEHNR and CDR2 is FQNEAQ (reference sequence). The V gene lost 1 base and the J gene lost 6 bases, with 4 bases spanning the gap. CDR3 sequence: CASSLDRNIQYF. For the CDR3, the DNA is TGTGCCAGCAGCTTAGATCGAAACATTCAGTACTTC. Variable domain in full (rest from reference TRBV7-9 and TRBJ2-4): DTGVSQNPRHKITKRGQNVTFRCDPISEHNRLYWYRQTLGQGPEFLTYFQNEAQLEKSRLLSDRFSAERPKGSFSTLEIQRTEQGDSAMYLCASSLDRNIQYFGAGTRLSVL.

The count of this clone is one. The CDR3 DNA follows: TGTGCCAGCAGTTTTCCGGGGGGTACCGGGGAGCTGTTTTTT. Translating it yields CASSFPGGTGELFF. V gene TRBV27 combines with J gene TRBJ2-2, with TRBD2 matching over 7 bases. The CDR3 is 14 residues long. Trimming removed 3 bases from V and 5 bases from J; junction bases left unmatched: 3. CDR1 is MNHEY and CDR2 is SMNVEV in the germline V gene (reference sequence).

The CDR3 region has the DNA TGTGCCAGCAGTTCAGGGTTCGATCAGCCCCAGCATTTT. Its translation: CASSSGFDQPQHF. This chain connects TRBV28 to TRBJ1-5; perhaps TRBD1 as D (5 bases). The CDR3 covers 13 residues. V was trimmed by 4 bases and J by 5 bases, leaving 9 bases between them. Germline CDR1 MDHEN, CDR2 SYDVKM.

V gene TRBV2 combines with J gene TRBJ1-2; D ambiguous. This CDR3 region has 16 residues. The V gene's germline CDR1 is SNHLY and CDR2 FYNNEI. The V and J ends lost 1 base and 1 base respectively, with 13 bases between them. This CDR3 reads CASSEGSRTVNYGYTF. The CDR3 DNA reads as TGTGCCAGCAGTGAAGGGTCCAGAACAGTTAACTATGGCTACACCTTC.

The chain recombines TRBV6-5 with TRBJ1-2; TRBD1 is a possible D gene (5 bases). From germline, CDR1 is MNHEY and CDR2 SVGAGI. This CDR3 has 14 residues. The germline V and J ends were trimmed by 5 bases and 2 bases, with 12 bases remaining between them. This CDR3 reads CASSRGRGNYGYTF. The CDR3 DNA reads TGTGCCAGCAGTAGGGGACGGGGGAACTATGGCTACACCTTC.

The chain has TRBV5-1 and TRBJ1-6; the match to TRBD1 covers 10 bases. There are 15 residues in the CDR3. CDR1 and CDR2 (germline): SGHRS, YFSETQ. With 2 bases clipped from V and 10 bases from J, the junction kept 6 bases outside the gene matches. In nucleotides, the CDR3 is TGCGCCAGCAGCTTTGGGACAGGGGCACGGTCACCCCTCCACTTT. Amino acids: CASSFGTGARSPLHF.

J is TRBJ1-2 and V is TRBV6-5, with 7 bases aligning to TRBD1. The CDR3 is 14 amino acids. The V segment lost 4 bases and the J segment 7 bases; nucleotides outside the gene matches: 9. Germline CDR1 MNHEY, CDR2 SVGAGI. The CDR3 DNA sequence: TGTGCCAGCAGTTCGCCCGAGGGGGCGGCTGGCTACACCTTC. Its translation is CASSSPEGAAGYTF.

The chain employs TRBV27 and TRBJ1-2; TRBD1 matches at 7 bases. Germline V gene sequence: CDR1 MNHEY, CDR2 SMNVEV (reference sequence). V gave up 5 bases and J gave up 0 bases; unmatched junction bases: 6. The CDR3 extends over 15 amino acids. CDR3 in DNA: TGTGCCAGCAGTCCAGTCGACAGGGCTAACTATGGCTACACCTTC. Translated, it gives CASSPVDRANYGYTF.

The V call is TRBV5-1, the J call TRBJ2-5; 7 bases fit TRBD2. Unmatched junction bases numbered 6, after V lost 5 bases and J lost 5 bases. Germline CDR1 SGHRS, CDR2 YFSETQ. CDR3 length: 13 residues. The DNA for the CDR3 is TGCGCCAGCAGAGTCGGGGGGAGTGAGACCCAGTACTTC. Its translation: CASRVGGSETQYF.

The rearrangement uses TRBV5-5 and TRBJ1-5, with 8 bases identical to TRBD1. The CDR3 is 17 amino acids. The V gene's germline CDR1 is SGHKS and CDR2 YYEKEE (reference sequence). V dropped 3 bases and J dropped 1; count of bases not matched to a gene: 9. CDR3 coding DNA: TGTGCCAGCAGCTCCGGTCTTCAGGGGGCGAGCAATCAGCCCCAGCATTTT. This translates into CASSSGLQGASNQPQHF.

The gene calls are TRBV9 and TRBJ1-4; 7 bases line up with TRBD1. The CDR3 loop spans 16 amino acids. Germline loops: CDR1 SGDLS, CDR2 YYNGEE. Trimming cost V 3 bases and J 4 bases; bases outside gene matches: 9. The CDR3 DNA sequence: TGTGCCAGCAGCGCCGGCGGGGACAGTCTTAATGAAAAACTGTTTTTT. Residues: CASSAGGDSLNEKLFF.

V and J are TRBV29-1 and TRBJ2-5; D is uncertain. The germline gives CDR1 SQVTM, CDR2 ANQGSEA. V was pared by 6 bases and J by 1 base, with 6 bases between. This CDR3 is 11 amino acids long. For the CDR3, the DNA is TGCAGCGTCCTCCCCCAAGAGACCCAGTACTTC. Its translation is CSVLPQETQYF.

The chain combines TRBV14 with TRBJ2-5; D might be TRBD2 (5 bases). The V end was cut by 0 bases, the J end by 4 bases, with 9 bases between. Per the germline V gene, CDR1 is SGHDN and CDR2 is FVKESK. The CDR3 extends over 14 amino acids. The CDR3 nucleotides are TGTGCCAGCAGCCAAGAATTCGGGGTAGAGACCCAGTACTTC. As protein: CASSQEFGVETQYF. Together with reference TRBV14 and TRBJ2-5, the CDR3 gives the full variable domain: EAGVTQFPSHSVIEKGQTVTLRCDPISGHDNLYWYRRVMGKEIKFLLHFVKESKQDESGMPNNRFLAERTGGTYSTLKVQPAELEDSGVYFCASSQEFGVETQYFGPGTRLLVL.

The chain is built from TRBV25-1 and TRBJ2-5, with 7 positions matching TRBD2. The closer fit of TRBJ2-7 to the DNA end suggests the J call may be wrong. Germline CDR1 MGHDK, CDR2 SYGVNS. This CDR3 contains 18 residues. CDR3 sequence: CASSEFEGRGPKAYEQYF. DNA of the CDR3: TGTGCCAGCAGTGAATTCGAGGGGAGGGGCCCTAAGGCCTACGAGCAGTACTTC.

V usage is TRBV9 and J usage is TRBJ2-1; TRBD1 matches at 11 bases. The germline V gene encodes CDR1 SGDLS and CDR2 YYNGEE. This CDR3 has 18 amino acids. Unmatched junction bases numbered 14, after V lost 0 bases and J lost 9 bases. In DNA form, the CDR3 reads TGTGCCAGCAGCGTAGCCCCCTTAGGACAGGGGGCCGTTGGTGAGCAGTTCTTC. Translated: CASSVAPLGQGAVGEQFF.

The rearrangement links TRBV30 to TRBJ1-4; no clear D. The V gene lost 4 bases and the J gene lost 0 bases, with 12 bases spanning the gap. This CDR3 has 15 residues. The germline CDR1 and CDR2 sequences are GTSNPN and SVGIG (reference sequence). CDR3 in DNA: TGTGCCTGGACCCCCGGAGGTGCAACTAATGAAAAACTGTTTTTT. Translating it yields CAWTPGGATNEKLFF.

V gene TRBV6-6 combines with J gene TRBJ1-5; D is ambiguous. The V gene's germline CDR1 is MNHNY and CDR2 SVGAGI (reference sequence). V lost 4 bases to trimming and J lost 8 bases, with 15 bases between them. This CDR3 contains 14 residues. The CDR3 reads CASSSITRGEPQHF. As DNA, the CDR3 is TGTGCCAGCAGTTCGATCACCCGTGGAGAGCCCCAGCATTTT.

The V call is TRBV7-3, the J call TRBJ2-1; TRBD2 agrees at 11 bases. The CDR3 is made up of 15 amino acids. J gave up 8 bases and V 5 bases, and 8 bases lay outside the gene matches. The V gene's germline CDR1 is SGHTA and CDR2 FQGTGA. The CDR3 sequence is CASSRSGGALHEQFF. DNA of the CDR3: TGTGCCAGCAGCCGTAGCGGGGGGGCGCTACATGAGCAGTTCTTC.

The chain joins TRBV7-2 to TRBJ2-5, with D tentatively TRBD2 (6 bases). Trimming pared 2 bases from V and 5 bases from J, leaving 9 bases between. This CDR3 spans 13 amino acids. CDR1 and CDR2 (germline): SGHTA, FQGNSA. This chain's CDR3 is CASSLSGGETQYF. CDR3 sequence (DNA): TGTGCCAGCAGCTTAAGTGGGGGGGAGACCCAGTACTTC.

This chain uses TRBV9 with TRBJ2-1, with D possibly matching TRBD2 (6 bases). From germline, CDR1 is SGDLS and CDR2 YYNGEE. Trimming took 3 bases from V and 3 from J, leaving 16 bases between them. The CDR3 consists of 16 residues. In DNA, the CDR3 is TGTGCCAGCAGCGCCCAGCCCGGCGGGGTCTACAATGAGCAGTTCTTC. Its protein product is CASSAQPGGVYNEQFF.

The genes are TRBV5-1 and TRBJ2-1; weak D call: TRBD2 (5 bases). Germline V gene data show CDR1 as SGHRS and CDR2 as YFSETQ. Deletions cut 3 bases from V and 0 bases from J, with 10 bases between. The CDR3 sequence is 15 residues long. The CDR3 nucleotides read TGCGCCAGCAGCTCCGGGGATCTCTCCTACAATGAGCAGTTCTTC. This codes for CASSSGDLSYNEQFF. Supplemented by reference TRBV5-1 and TRBJ2-1, the full variable domain reads KAGVTQTPRYLIKTRGQQVTLSCSPISGHRSVSWYQQTPGQGLQFLFEYFSETQRNKGNFPGRFSGRQFSNSRSEMNVSTLELGDSALYLCASSSGDLSYNEQFFGPGTRLTVL.

The J gene is TRBJ2-5, the V gene TRBV5-6; 11 nucleotides agree with TRBD1. The assigned J gene may be wrong: the sequence end matches TRBJ2-7 better. The CDR3 has 15 amino acids. CDR1 is SGHDT, CDR2 YYEEEE, per germline. CDR3 coding DNA: TGTGCCAGCAACATCGGGACAGGGGGATTCTACGAGCAGTACTTC. It specifies CASNIGTGGFYEQYF.

This clone was seen a single time. The chain employs TRBV4-1 and TRBJ1-5, with TRBD1 matching over 9 bases. The CDR3 totals 18 residues. Germline V gene data show CDR1 as MGHRA and CDR2 as YSYEKL. V was pared by 1 base and J by 1 base, with 8 bases of the junction left unmatched. The CDR3 region has the DNA TGCGCCAGCAGCCAAGTTGGGACAGGGAGGTTCAGCAATCAGCCCCAGCATTTT. It encodes CASSQVGTGRFSNQPQHF.

V gene TRBV4-3 combines with J gene TRBJ2-5; TRBD1 might be the D (5 bases). The J call may be mistaken, given a closer DNA end match to TRBJ2-7. Germline V gives CDR1 LGHNA, CDR2 YSLEER. The CDR3 totals 16 residues. As DNA, the CDR3 is TGCGCCAGCAGCCAAACCTGGCTTGGACACCCATACGAGCAGTACTTC. As protein: CASSQTWLGHPYEQYF.